This is a list of T cell receptor beta chains from one sample in a study of tumor-infiltrating lymphocytes in primary liver carcinoma. TCRdb re-derived calls from the multiplex PCR reads in MiXCR, one entry per CDR3 protein. The sample includes just over 300,000 distinct CDR3 sequences, 45% to 70% of them seen just once. The material sequenced was peripheral blood. These receptors all stem from a woman in her twenties or thirties with primary liver carcinoma and hepatitis B virus infection. CDR3s include the opening cysteine and the closing phenylalanine or tryptophan. The D gene is left open where the match is weak. Some rows mark clone size as missing; the rest say once, few, many or name a class of expanded clone.

-	TRBV6-1	TRBJ2-2	once	TGTGCCAGCGGTGAACATGGAGGAGCGAACACCGGGGAACTGTTTTTT	CASGEHGGANTGELFF
TRBD1	TRBV7-9	TRBJ1-6	few	TGTGCCAGCAGCCCCGGACAGGGGGTTGTGTACTCACCCCTCCACTTT	CASSPGQGVVYSPLHF
-	TRBV12-3/TRBV12-4	TRBJ2-6	few	TGTGCCAGCAGCCGACTAACTGGGGCCAACGTCCTGACTTTC	CASSRLTGANVLTF
-	TRBV30	TRBJ2-5	-	TGTGCCTGGAGCCGAACTAGGGTGGCCCAGTACTTC	CAWSRTRVAQYF
-	TRBV12-3/TRBV12-4	TRBJ2-2	many	TGTGCCAGCAGAACGGGAGTAAGACCCGGGGAGCTGTTTTTT	CASRTGVRPGELFF
-	TRBV5-6	TRBJ1-4	-	TGTGCCAGCAGCTATCGAACTGAAAAACCGTTTTTT	CASSYRTEKPFF
-	TRBV7-9	TRBJ2-7	-	TGTGCCAGCGGCTTGGTGGCTTCCTACGAGCAATACTTC	CASGLVASYEQYF
-	TRBV6-2/TRBV6-3	TRBJ2-1	-	TGTACCAGCAGTTATAGCGCGGACCTCTCCTACAATGAGCAGTTCTTC	CTSSYSADLSYNEQFF
TRBD2	TRBV28	TRBJ2-7	-	TGTGCCAGCCGACGGGGAGGGATCCCAAACGAGCAGTACTTC	CASRRGGIPNEQYF
TRBD1	TRBV11-2	TRBJ1-2	many	TGTGCCAGCAGCTTAGGATACGAGACAGGGCCCTATGGCTACACCTTC	CASSLGYETGPYGYTF
TRBD1	TRBV12-3/TRBV12-4	TRBJ2-3	-	TGTGCCAGCAGGGAGGGACAGGGAATTAAGCCCCAGTATTTT	CASREGQGIKPQYF
TRBD2	TRBV4-1	TRBJ2-1	-	TGCGCCAGTAGCCGAGGGGGGCTAGCGGGATTGTACCATGAGCAGTTCTTC	CASSRGGLAGLYHEQFF
-	TRBV12-3/TRBV12-4	TRBJ2-5	few	TGTGCCAGCAGTTTTGTCGGAGGCCAAGAGACCCAGTACTTC	CASSFVGGQETQYF
-	TRBV11-2	TRBJ1-4	-	TGTGCCAGCAGCTTAGGGCAGGGTACAACTAGTGAAAAACTGTTTTTT	CASSLGQGTTSEKLFF
TRBD2	TRBV6-5	TRBJ2-1	many	TGTGCCAGCAGTTTCAGAGCTCAAAGCGGGACGGAGCAGTTCTTC	CASSFRAQSGTEQFF
TRBD1	TRBV6-2/TRBV6-3	TRBJ1-5	-	TGTGCCAGCAGTTACCTGGGACAGGGGAATCAGCCCCAGCATTTT	CASSYLGQGNQPQHF
TRBD1	TRBV6-2/TRBV6-3	TRBJ2-7	few	TGTGCCATCTACGACAGGGGTCGCGAGCAGTACTTC	CAIYDRGREQYF
TRBD2	TRBV5-6	TRBJ2-7	-	TGTGCCAGCGGCTTGACGGGAGGGCACTACGAGCAGTACTTC	CASGLTGGHYEQYF
-	TRBV28	TRBJ1-3	-	TGTGCCAGCAGCTCAGGAGGACGGTACTCTGGAAACACCATATATTTT	CASSSGGRYSGNTIYF
TRBD2	TRBV28	TRBJ2-3	few	TGTGCCAGCAGTCTTACGGGACTAGCGGTTACGCAGTATTTT	CASSLTGLAVTQYF
-	TRBV5-5	TRBJ1-6	few	TGTGCCAGCAGCTCGGACAGTCTTGGCTCCTATAATTCACCCCTCCACTTT	CASSSDSLGSYNSPLHF
-	TRBV11-2	TRBJ2-1	-	TGTGCCAGCAGCTTAGGACTGGGTAATGAGCAGCGCTTC	CASSLGLGNEQRF
-	TRBV12-3/TRBV12-4	TRBJ2-5	-	-	CASSSSGEHIQYFGAGSEETQYF
-	TRBV29-1	TRBJ2-5	many	TGCAGCGCCCAGGCAGGAGAGACCCAGTACTTC	CSAQAGETQYF
-	TRBV29-1	TRBJ2-2	-	TGCAACGTTGAACATGGGATCTCTCCCGGGGAGCTGTTTTTT	CNVEHGISPGELFF
-	TRBV4-2	TRBJ1-4	once	TGTGCCAGCAGCTCGTCGGGGAGCAGGGTCACAAGTAATGAAAAACTGTTTTTT	CASSSSGSRVTSNEKLFF
TRBD1	TRBV29-1	TRBJ1-1	many	TGCAGCGGGGGACAGGGATTTATCGACACTGAAGCTTTCTTT	CSGGQGFIDTEAFF
-	TRBV4-1	TRBJ1-2	-	TGCGCCAGCAGCCATGGACCGTCTACTACTAACTATGGCTACACCTTC	CASSHGPSTTNYGYTF
-	TRBV12-3/TRBV12-4	TRBJ1-1	-	TGTGCCAGCAGTGCCAGGGGTTTACCTGAAGCTTCCTTT	CASSARGLPEASF
-	TRBV4-3	TRBJ2-1	-	TGCTCCAGCAGCCAAGATGCGGGAAGCTCGTGCAATGAGCAGATCTTC	CSSSQDAGSSCNEQIF
TRBD2	TRBV5-6	TRBJ2-5	-	TGTGCCAGCAGCCAGGGACTAGCGGGAAGTCAGACCCAGTACTTC	CASSQGLAGSQTQYF
-	TRBV9	TRBJ1-2	-	TGTGCCAGCAGCGCCTACTCTCTCGGGGGCTACACCTTC	CASSAYSLGGYTF
-	TRBV12-3/TRBV12-4	TRBJ1-5	-	TGTGCCAGCAGTTTCCGGATCAATCAGCCCCAGTGTTTT	CASSFRINQPQCF
-	TRBV5-6	TRBJ2-5	-	TGTGCCAGCAGCGAGACCGAGGGAGCCATCCAAGAGACCCAGTACTTC	CASSETEGAIQETQYF
TRBD1	TRBV11-2	TRBJ1-2	-	TGTGGCAGCAGCCGTAGGACAGGCTATGGATACACCTTC	CGSSRRTGYGYTF
TRBD1	TRBV24-1	TRBJ2-1	-	TGTGCCACCAGTGAGACAGGACAGGGGTGGATGATTGAGCAGTTCTTC	CATSETGQGWMIEQFF
-	TRBV6-2/TRBV6-3	TRBJ2-1	-	TGTGCCAGCAGTTACGGAGGGTATAGCTTCGATGAGCAGTTCTTC	CASSYGGYSFDEQFF
-	TRBV12-3/TRBV12-4	TRBJ2-5	-	TGTGCCAGCACCTCGTGGCGGCGCCGCCAAGAGACCCAGTACTTC	CASTSWRRRQETQYF
-	TRBV11-2	TRBJ2-5	-	TGTGTCAGCAGGTCTGGGTTAGTCTCCTACGACCAGTACTTC	CVSRSGLVSYDQYF
-	TRBV29-1	TRBJ2-4	few	TGCAGCGTTGTGGAGGGGTCCTCCAAAAACACTCAGTACTTC	CSVVEGSSKNTQYF
-	TRBV7-9	TRBJ2-1	-	TGTGCCAGCAGCCCACGGGTTAATGAGCAGTTCTTC	CASSPRVNEQFF
TRBD2	TRBV4-1	TRBJ2-1	few	TGCGCCAGCAGCCAATTAGCGGGAACCTACGATGAGCAGTTCTTC	CASSQLAGTYDEQFF